A single sample gave rise to the 7 T cell receptor beta chains below, sequenced in a study of T cell responses to AZD1222 COVID-19 vaccine. Generated by immunoSEQ multiplex PCR, the TCRdb table keeps only in-frame clones and is missing some. Of about 64,000 clones listed, about nine tenths are singletons. The specimen was peripheral blood, collected 28 days after the second dose of the MenACWY control vaccine. All receptors derive from an adult who received the MenACWY meningococcal vaccine as a control.

The chain is built from TRBV14 and TRBJ2-7; D call uncertain. V was pared by 0 bases and J by 1 base, with 7 bases between. The germline V gene encodes CDR1 SGHDN and CDR2 FVKESK. This CDR3 has 14 amino acids. The CDR3: CASSQDLPSYEQYF. Written as DNA, the CDR3 is TGTGCCAGCAGCCAAGATCTCCCTTCCTACGAGCAGTACTTC.

The chain recombines TRBV7-9 with TRBJ2-5, with 9 bases matching TRBD2. The CDR3 totals 15 residues. Germline lookup yields CDR1 SEHNR and CDR2 FQNEAQ (reference sequence). V dropped 4 bases and J dropped 0; count of bases not matched to a gene: 3. The CDR3, as DNA: TGTGCCAGCAGCTCCCGACTAGCGGACCAAGAGACCCAGTACTTC. Translated: CASSSRLADQETQYF.

The rearrangement links TRBV6-6 to TRBJ1-4, with D hard to call. Germline CDR1 and CDR2: MNHNY and SVGAGI (reference sequence). CDR3 length equals 16 residues. Trimming took 2 bases from V and 5 from J, leaving 15 bases between them. CDR3 residues: CASSYGIPDGNEKLFF. Written as DNA, the CDR3 is TGTGCCAGCAGTTACGGGATCCCCGACGGGAATGAAAAACTGTTTTTT.

The chain carries TRBV2 and TRBJ1-5, with unresolved D. Germline loops: CDR1 SNHLY, CDR2 FYNNEI. There are 13 residues in the CDR3. With 7 bases removed from V and 6 bases from J, the gap between germline ends came to 13 bases. CDR3 DNA sequence: TGTGCCAGCAATCGGGATGAAGTTCAGCCCCAGCATTTT. Translating it yields CASNRDEVQPQHF.

This clone showed up just once. The chain combines TRBV6-6 with TRBJ2-5; D is uncertain. The CDR3 spans 13 residues. Germline V gene data show CDR1 as MNHNY and CDR2 as SVGAGI (reference sequence). Trimming stripped 5 bases from V and 7 bases from J, with 14 bases between. The CDR3 spells CASSPILGGTQYF. In DNA, the CDR3 is TGTGCCAGCAGTCCAATTCTGGGTGGGACCCAGTACTTC.

The chain uses TRBV7-2 and TRBJ2-2; no reliable D call. Trimming removed 8 bases from V and 4 bases from J, with 14 bases in between. CDR3 size: 14 residues. Germline CDR1 is SGHTA and CDR2 is FQGNSA. CDR3 DNA sequence: TGTGCCAGCCGGACCGAAGACACCACCGGGGAGCTGTTTTTT. Protein sequence: CASRTEDTTGELFF.

The CDR3 DNA reads as TGTGCCAGCAGCTTACGTCCCCAGGGTGATACGCAGTATTTT. Its protein product is CASSLRPQGDTQYF. This chain connects TRBV11-2 to TRBJ2-3; possible D gene TRBD1, 5 bases. CDR1 and CDR2 from the germline V gene are SGHAT and FQNNGV. CDR3 length: 14 amino acids. Trimming removed 2 bases from V and 6 bases from J, with 12 bases in between.